One and the same sample provided the 13 T cell receptor beta chains below, sequenced in a study of a mutant IDH1 vaccine in newly diagnosed glioma. The time point was: baseline, week 1 (first vaccination visit). Treatment specified: pre-vaccination baseline after standard-of-care therapy. Repertoires were generated with immunoSEQ multiplex PCR, while TCRdb's copy carries only in-frame clones and drops some. The sample consists of tens of thousands of clones, 60% to 85% of them appearing once. This specimen consisted of PBMCs, obtained from a glioma patient treated with radiotherapy, temozolomide or both. These receptors were obtained from a man aged 45-60 years with glioma.

This chain links TRBV19 with TRBJ2-5, with D perhaps being TRBD1 or TRBD2 (6 bases each). With 9 bases removed from V and 5 bases from J, the gap between germline ends came to 13 bases. The CDR3 runs to 12 residues. CDR1 and CDR2 from the germline V gene are LNHDA and SQIVND (reference sequence). CDR3 nucleotide sequence: TGTGCCAGCAATCGAGGGGGGGAGACCCAGTACTTC. Residues: CASNRGGETQYF.

The chain combines TRBV5-4 with TRBJ2-6; D unresolved. Trimming left V 4 bases short and J 1 base short, with 12 bases between. There are 16 residues in the CDR3. Per germline, CDR1 SGHNT and CDR2 YYREEE (reference sequence). The CDR3 loop reads CASSVDPESGANVLTF. CDR3 coding DNA: TGTGCCAGCAGCGTGGACCCCGAGTCTGGGGCCAACGTCCTGACTTTC.

V and J are TRBV15 and TRBJ2-2; no reliable D call. Germline V lookup: CDR1 LNHNV, CDR2 YYDKDF (reference sequence). The CDR3 is made up of 14 amino acids. Between the trimmed V and J ends, which lost 7 bases and 6 bases, there was a span of 15 bases. CDR3: CATTDLIRAGELFF. CDR3 nucleotides: TGTGCCACCACCGACCTTATAAGAGCCGGGGAGCTGTTTTTT.

The J gene is TRBJ2-2, the V gene TRBV5-4; 12 bases are a match to TRBD2. The ends lost 0 bases at V and 1 base at J; junction bases unmatched: 4. Germline CDR1 reads SGHNT; CDR2 reads YYREEE (reference sequence). There are 18 residues in the CDR3. The CDR3 protein is CASSLAGLAGRNTGELFF. Written as DNA, the CDR3 is TGTGCCAGCAGCTTGGCCGGACTAGCGGGGAGGAACACCGGGGAGCTGTTTTTT.

The gene calls are TRBV29-1 and TRBJ2-1, with D possibly matching TRBD1 (5 bases). CDR3 length: 16 amino acids. Trimming pared 3 bases from V and 0 bases from J, leaving 15 bases between. In germline, CDR1 is SQVTM, CDR2 ANQGSEA. The CDR3 is CSVEGPLMSSYNEQFF. In DNA, the CDR3 is TGCAGCGTTGAGGGGCCCCTTATGAGCTCCTACAATGAGCAGTTCTTC.

This chain connects TRBV2 to TRBJ2-5, with TRBD2 as a possible D gene (5 bases). The CDR3 extends over 12 amino acids. Trimming stripped 6 bases from V and 2 bases from J, with 7 bases between. Germline CDR1 SNHLY, CDR2 FYNNEI. In DNA form, the CDR3 reads TGTGCCAGCAGGGGAGAACAAGAGACCCAGTACTTC. The encoded protein is CASRGEQETQYF.

The J gene is TRBJ2-7, the V gene TRBV6-1; 7 positions match TRBD2. V trimming: 4 bases; J trimming: 3 bases; junction bases outside the gene matches: 6. CDR3 size: 14 residues. CDR1 MNHNS and CDR2 SASEGT come from the germline V gene. The CDR3 loop reads CASSAGRESYEQYF. CDR3 sequence (DNA): TGTGCCAGCAGTGCAGGGCGGGAGAGCTACGAGCAGTACTTC.

This clone has a single count. The chain employs TRBV7-9 and TRBJ1-1; 8 bases fit TRBD1. J lost 7 bases, V lost 4 bases, and 14 bases had no gene match. This CDR3 contains 16 residues. In germline, CDR1 is SEHNR, CDR2 FQNEAQ (reference sequence). In DNA, the CDR3 is TGTGCCAGCAGCTCACAGACAGGGGCGGACGGGAATGAAGCTTTCTTT. Translation: CASSSQTGADGNEAFF.

The rearrangement joins TRBV7-9 to TRBJ2-7; 10 bases are a match to TRBD1. V gave up 4 bases and J gave up 5 bases; unmatched junction bases: 5. This CDR3 region has 14 residues. CDR1 SEHNR and CDR2 FQNEAQ come from the germline V gene (reference sequence). The CDR3 DNA follows: TGTGCCAGCAGCTCCGGACAGGGGGAAAACGAGCAGTACTTC. This translates into CASSSGQGENEQYF.

A few counts support this clone. This chain connects TRBV5-1 to TRBJ2-1; D unresolved. The CDR3 sequence is 13 residues long. Germline V gene sequence: CDR1 SGHRS, CDR2 YFSETQ. V shed 5 bases and J shed 0 bases, with 6 bases lying between them. CDR3 coding DNA: TGCGCCAGCAGGGCGGACTCCTACAATGAGCAGTTCTTC. Translating it yields CASRADSYNEQFF.

This clone was seen a single time. The chain couples TRBV10-2 to TRBJ1-1, with TRBD1 identical over 8 bases. The CDR3 sequence is 12 residues long. V lost 6 bases, J lost 4 bases, and 1 base stayed unmatched. Germline V CDR1 and CDR2: WSHSY, SAAADI. The CDR3 bases are TGCGCCAGCAGAACAGGGGGCACTGAAGCTTTCTTT. Translated, it gives CASRTGGTEAFF.

The chain couples TRBV28 to TRBJ1-2; a weak D match, TRBD1 (6 bases). The germline V and J ends were trimmed by 6 bases and 13 bases, with 15 bases remaining between them. Germline assignment: CDR1 MDHEN and CDR2 SYDVKM. CDR3 length: 11 amino acids. CDR3 nucleotides: TGTGCCAGCAGCCCACAGGGTTTAGGCACCTTC. This translates into CASSPQGLGTF.

In its sample, this clone was seen once. The chain carries TRBV27 and TRBJ1-2, with 7 positions matching TRBD1. Germline CDR1 and CDR2: MNHEY and SMNVEV (reference sequence). CDR3 size: 14 residues. The trim removed 4 bases at V and 5 bases at J, leaving 7 bases unmatched. The CDR3, as DNA: TGTGCCAGCAGTTCACGGACAGGATCATATGGCTACACCTTC. This translates into CASSSRTGSYGYTF.